The clone carrying this T cell receptor (beta chain) was found many times. The target antigen is unknown. This specimen belongs to a study of metastatic and nonmetastatic thyroid tumors. For the study at large: Peripheral blood and tumor or nodule samples from malignant and benign thyroid patients were compared. Study-level results: Within blood and tumor, benign nodules reportedly had significantly lower TCR beta diversity than malignant thyroid tumors did.

All patients were untreated before thyroid surgery. Looked up from germline, CDR1 is MNHNS and CDR2 is SASEGT. Trimming left V 6 bases short and J 8 bases short, with 11 bases between. This CDR3 region has 12 residues. TCRdb re-analyzed the PCR reads through MiXCR. The sample has some 69,000 clones, 13% to 15% seen once. V is TRBV6-1 and J is TRBJ2-1; either TRBD1 or TRBD2 may supply D (5 bases each). The sample was blood. This clonotype originated in a male donor with papillary thyroid cancer or a benign thyroid nodule (not recorded which). Some clones in this sample may be carry-over from other donors' samples. The CDR3 coding sequence is TGTGCCAGCAGGACCGGGGCGGATGAGCAGTTCTTC. Translating it yields CASRTGADEQFF.